This TCR beta chain emerged from a study of CD8+ T cells in alopecia areata. Trimming at V came to 3 bases and at J to 5 bases, leaving 6 bases not matched to a gene. From germline, CDR1 is SGHTA and CDR2 FQGNSA. The CDR3 spans 15 residues. Sequencing used cDNA as its template, made by extracting RNA and reverse transcribing it. Repertoires were generated with immunoSEQ multiplex PCR, while TCRdb's copy carries only in-frame clones and drops some. The sample has approximately 100,000 clones, approximately 58% seen once. The sample was CD4+ T cells sorted from blood. The receptor comes from a human donor in good health. The chain uses TRBV7-2 and TRBJ2-5, with TRBD1 identical over 10 bases. Here the CDR3 DNA reads TGTGCCAGCAGCTTTGACAGGGGGCGGTCCGAGACCCAGTACTTC. This translates into CASSFDRGRSETQYF.